The 4 T cell receptor beta chains in this list originate from one sample, sequenced in a study of regulatory T cells in long-lasting Graves disease. This sample's time point: newly diagnosed GD, antithyroid drugs for less than 3 months. Scientists built the TCR library using RNA that was extracted from PBMCs. With iRepertoire HTBI primers and Arm-PCR of CDR3 regions, TCR beta libraries were built. Via MiXCR, TCRdb re-called the multiplex PCR reads, giving one row per CDR3 protein. The sample includes 400,000 to 550,000 distinct CDR3 sequences, 16% of them seen just once. This sample also belongs to another study, concerning T cells in Graves' hyperthyroidism and ophthalmopathy.

The sequencing used peripheral blood mononuclear cells (PBMCs), collected at new diagnosis, from a patient treated with antithyroid drugs. These receptors all come from a woman in her thirties with Graves disease.

The gene calls are TRBV20-1 and TRBJ2-1; 10 nucleotides line up with TRBD2. Germline loops: CDR1 DFQATT, CDR2 SNEGSKA (reference sequence). Trimming removed 6 bases from V and 0 bases from J; junction bases left unmatched: 23. The CDR3 sequence is 21 residues long. The CDR3 reads CSAPPLGRLAGDEFSYNEQFF. CDR3 DNA sequence: TGCAGTGCCCCCCCCCTCGGGCGGCTAGCGGGAGACGAGTTCTCCTACAATGAGCAGTTCTTC.

Many counts were recorded for this clonotype. The chain carries TRBV28 and TRBJ1-2; D not resolved. The CDR3 is 16 residues long. V was clipped by 4 bases and J by 5 bases, with 20 bases between them. Germline CDR1 MDHEN, CDR2 SYDVKM. CDR3 protein: CASSSLSIGFPYGYTF. The CDR3 DNA is TGTGCCAGCAGTTCCCTATCAATTGGATTCCCATATGGCTACACCTTC.

The chain combines TRBV5-1 with TRBJ1-5; D remains ambiguous. Trimming took 4 bases from V and 7 from J, leaving 12 bases between them. This CDR3 contains 13 residues. Germline lookup yields CDR1 SGHRS and CDR2 YFSETQ. CDR3 protein: CASSIIGEQPQHF. CDR3 sequence (DNA): TGCGCCAGCAGCATTATTGGGGAACAGCCCCAGCATTTT.

This clonotype appeared many times. The chain recombines TRBV7-2 with TRBJ2-3; 9 nucleotides align to TRBD2. Germline V gene data show CDR1 as SGHTA and CDR2 as FQGNSA. The CDR3 consists of 20 residues. The junction had 20 bases not matched to a gene; V was cut back by 7 bases and J by 0 bases. CDR3 coding DNA: TGTGCCAGCACGAAAATGACGGCGGGAGGGTATATCTTTAGCACAGATACGCAGTATTTT. Residues: CASTKMTAGGYIFSTDTQYF.